The 32 T cell receptor beta chains reported below all come from one sample, sequenced in a study of cytomegalovirus exposure and HLA in healthy donors. Researchers ran the PCR with 60 Vbeta and 13 Jbeta primers. Sequencing used immunoSEQ multiplex PCR; TCRdb keeps in-frame clones, though not all of them. The data contain about 130,000 clones, roughly 83% of them singletons. The sequenced material came from PBMCs. These receptors were taken from a man aged 35 to 55 in good health and CMV-seronegative.

The chain combines TRBV19 with TRBJ2-1; 7 bases match TRBD2. This CDR3 is built from 16 residues. Per germline, CDR1 LNHDA and CDR2 SQIVND (reference sequence). Trimming removed 1 base from V and 8 bases from J; junction bases left unmatched: 11. The CDR3 region is CASSIGGRATSDEQFF. Here the CDR3 DNA reads TGTGCCAGTAGTATAGGCGGGAGAGCCACCTCCGATGAGCAGTTCTTC.

In nucleotides, the CDR3 is TGCGCCAGCAGCCCGCGGACAGGGCCCCAAGAGACCCAGTACTTC. It translates to CASSPRTGPQETQYF. The V gene is TRBV5-1, the J gene TRBJ2-5, with 8 nucleotides matching TRBD1. J was trimmed by 1 base and V by 4 bases; bases with no gene match: 6. CDR1 and CDR2 from the germline V gene are SGHRS and YFSETQ. There are 15 residues in the CDR3.

This clone appeared once. The chain joins TRBV6-1 to TRBJ1-3; 8 bases are a match to TRBD1. The junction had 4 bases not matched to a gene; V was cut back by 3 bases and J by 3 bases. The CDR3 consists of 15 residues. CDR1 and CDR2 (germline): MNHNS, SASEGT. The CDR3 region has the DNA TGTGCCAGCAGTGACACAGGGGGAGTTGGAAACACCATATATTTT. Translation: CASSDTGGVGNTIYF.

This chain joins TRBV4-3 and TRBJ1-6; D may be TRBD1 (5 bases). The germline V gene encodes CDR1 LGHNA and CDR2 YSLEER. CDR3 length: 16 residues. V lost 0 bases and J lost 7, with 13 bases in between. The CDR3 region is CASSQDPQGKNSPLHF. The CDR3 nucleotides read TGCGCCAGCAGCCAAGATCCCCAGGGCAAAAATTCACCCCTCCACTTT.

This sequence joins TRBV7-9 and TRBJ1-5, with D perhaps TRBD1 (6 bases). Trimming cost V 5 bases and J 4 bases, with 9 bases left between them. Germline CDR1 and CDR2: SEHNR and FQNEAQ (reference sequence). The CDR3 runs to 13 residues. This CDR3 reads CASSIGQNQPQHF. DNA of the CDR3: TGTGCCAGCAGCATCGGACAGAATCAGCCCCAGCATTTT.

The chain is built from TRBV5-6 and TRBJ2-1; 11 bases match TRBD2. Germline CDR1 and CDR2: SGHDT and YYEEEE. This CDR3 is 15 amino acids long. V was pared by 1 base and J by 8 bases, with 5 bases of the junction left unmatched. DNA for the CDR3: TGTGCCAGCAGCTTGTGGGCTAGCGGGAGGTATGAGCAGTTCTTC. It translates to CASSLWASGRYEQFF.

This chain uses TRBV5-6 with TRBJ1-2; no reliable D call. The CDR3 extends over 12 amino acids. The germline gives CDR1 SGHDT, CDR2 YYEEEE. Trimming took 3 bases from V and 6 from J, leaving 9 bases between them. CDR3 amino acids: CASSSYRDGYTF. In DNA form, the CDR3 reads TGTGCCAGCAGCTCCTACAGAGATGGCTACACCTTC.

The V and J genes are TRBV5-1 and TRBJ2-3; 10 bases map to TRBD1. J lost 4 bases, V lost 5 bases, and 10 bases had no gene match. The CDR3 sequence is 16 residues long. From germline, CDR1 is SGHRS and CDR2 YFSETQ. CDR3 amino acids: CASRGTGTGDPDTQYF. The CDR3 coding sequence is TGCGCCAGCAGGGGGACCGGGACAGGGGACCCAGATACGCAGTATTTT.

This chain uses TRBV10-3 with TRBJ1-2; 7 bases map to TRBD1. Losses at the gene ends were 3 bases for V and 7 bases for J; bases not matched to a gene: 8. The CDR3 sequence is 14 residues long. CDR1 is ENHRY and CDR2 is SYGVKD in the germline V gene. The CDR3 DNA reads as TGTGCCATCAGTGACGGACAGGTTGGAGGTGGCTACACCTTC. Translating it yields CAISDGQVGGGYTF.

This clone has more than one count but fewer than ten. The chain employs TRBV4-1 and TRBJ2-5, with a tentative D call TRBD1 (6 bases). The germline gives CDR1 MGHRA, CDR2 YSYEKL. Trimming pared 3 bases from V and 0 bases from J, leaving 14 bases between. The CDR3 has 16 amino acids. The CDR3 DNA is TGCGCCAGCAGCCAGCTGCCGACAGGCCACCAAGAGACCCAGTACTTC. Residues: CASSQLPTGHQETQYF.

This sequence joins TRBV4-3 and TRBJ1-2; unclear D gene. The germline V gene has CDR1 LGHNA and CDR2 YSLEER. The CDR3 has 13 residues. Deletions cut 2 bases from V and 8 bases from J, with 12 bases between. CDR3 DNA sequence: TGCGCCAGCAGCCAAAACCTCCGAGGCGGCTACACCTTC. Translating it yields CASSQNLRGGYTF.

On this clone itself: Sequence at one end of the junction differs from germline and may be a read error. This chain links TRBV6-4 with TRBJ1-2, with D tentatively TRBD1 (6 bases). The germline CDR1 and CDR2 sequences are MRHNA and SNTAGT. This CDR3 spans 11 amino acids. In nucleotides, the CDR3 is TGTGCCAGCAGTATCTCAGGGGCGGACGCCTTC. It codes for CASSISGADAF.

This clone was recorded only once. Within the sample, other DNA sequences also encode this same CDR3. The chain is built from TRBV11-3 and TRBJ2-3; the D gene is possibly TRBD1 (6 bases). Germline V gene data show CDR1 as SGHNT and CDR2 as YENEEA. V lost 3 bases, J lost 2 bases, and 9 bases lay in between. The CDR3 has 14 residues. The CDR3 coding sequence is TGTGCCAGCAGCTTGGGGGCGGCCACAGATACGCAGTATTTT. Translating it yields CASSLGAATDTQYF.

The chain combines TRBV7-2 with TRBJ2-5; D might be TRBD1 (6 bases). CDR1 is SGHTA and CDR2 is FQGNSA in the germline V gene. The CDR3 consists of 16 residues. V dropped 5 bases and J dropped 1 base, with 17 bases sitting between them. As DNA, the CDR3 is TGTGCCAGCAGCCGGATGTCCGGCAGGGGCCAAGAGACCCAGTACTTC. As protein: CASSRMSGRGQETQYF.

The chain employs TRBV19 and TRBJ1-1; TRBD1 is a possible D gene (5 bases). The germline V gene encodes CDR1 LNHDA and CDR2 SQIVND (reference sequence). The CDR3 runs 13 residues. V dropped 4 bases and J dropped 1 base, with 7 bases sitting between them. For the CDR3, the DNA is TGTGCCAGTAGTACAACAGGGAACACTGAAGCTTTCTTT. Protein sequence: CASSTTGNTEAFF.

The chain carries TRBV9 and TRBJ1-6; D call uncertain. CDR1 SGDLS and CDR2 YYNGEE come from the germline V gene. The CDR3 is 14 amino acids. V lost 0 bases and J lost 10, with 11 bases in between. DNA for the CDR3: TGTGCCAGCAGCGTAGATGGAGACCGGTCACCCCTCCACTTT. Translation: CASSVDGDRSPLHF.

The chain joins TRBV7-2 to TRBJ1-4; weak D call: TRBD1 (6 bases). This CDR3 comprises 14 residues. Germline V CDR1 and CDR2: SGHTA, FQGNSA. V lost 4 bases and J lost 7, with 13 bases in between. The DNA of the CDR3 is TGTGCCAGCAGCTCGGGGGGGGCGGGTGAAAAACTGTTTTTT. This sequence encodes CASSSGGAGEKLFF.

This rearrangement joins TRBV29-1 to TRBJ2-1, with 8 positions matching TRBD1. CDR3 length equals 15 residues. Per germline, CDR1 SQVTM and CDR2 ANQGSEA. V lost 3 bases, J lost 9 bases, and 13 bases stayed unmatched. The CDR3 region has the DNA TGCAGCGTTGAGCTAGAAGGACAGGGTATTGTTGAGCAGTTCTTC. Protein product: CSVELEGQGIVEQFF.

This sequence joins TRBV7-9 and TRBJ2-7, with D unclear. This CDR3 is built from 13 residues. Between the trimmed V and J ends, which lost 2 bases and 3 bases, there was a span of 8 bases. CDR1 is SEHNR, CDR2 FQNEAQ, per germline (reference sequence). The CDR3 loop is CASSLPISYEQYF. CDR3 nucleotide sequence: TGTGCCAGCAGCTTACCCATCAGCTACGAGCAGTACTTC.

This clone was counted a single time. The rearrangement uses TRBV27 and TRBJ2-1; 7 nucleotides agree with TRBD2. CDR1 and CDR2 (germline): MNHEY, SMNVEV (reference sequence). This CDR3 region has 14 residues. V trimming: 3 bases; J trimming: 4 bases; junction bases outside the gene matches: 3. CDR3 in DNA: TGTGCCAGCAGTTTCCAGCGGGGTTACAATGAGCAGTTCTTC. It encodes CASSFQRGYNEQFF.

This clone was found once. The sample contains more than one DNA sequence encoding this CDR3. The rearrangement joins TRBV19 to TRBJ2-5; 7 bases align to TRBD2. With 3 bases clipped from V and 2 bases from J, the junction kept 6 bases outside the gene matches. The CDR3 consists of 15 residues. Germline values: CDR1 LNHDA, CDR2 SQIVND (reference sequence). CDR3 residues: CASSIGGGGQETQYF. For the CDR3, the DNA is TGTGCCAGTAGTATCGGTGGGGGGGGGCAAGAGACCCAGTACTTC.

This clone was seen a single time. The gene calls are TRBV5-6 and TRBJ2-1; 10 bases fit TRBD2. Germline CDR1 is SGHDT and CDR2 is YYEEEE. This CDR3 contains 15 residues. The junction had 5 bases not matched to a gene; V was cut back by 2 bases and J by 6 bases. CDR3 protein: CASSFSGRASNEQFF. In DNA, the CDR3 is TGTGCCAGCAGCTTCAGCGGGAGGGCGTCCAATGAGCAGTTCTTC.

The chain couples TRBV2 to TRBJ2-5; D possibly corresponds to TRBD1 (5 bases). With the DNA end fitting TRBJ2-7 better, the J assignment may be wrong. This CDR3 is built from 13 residues. CDR1 is SNHLY and CDR2 is FYNNEI in the germline V gene. The DNA of the CDR3 is TGTGCCAGCAGTGTGGACAATCCCTACGAGCAGTACTTC. Protein sequence: CASSVDNPYEQYF.

This chain uses TRBV10-3 with TRBJ2-3; D is unresolved. The CDR3 spans 15 residues. CDR1 and CDR2 from the germline V gene are ENHRY and SYGVKD. The V end was cut by 1 base, the J end by 2 bases, with 10 bases between. CDR3 in amino acids: CAISELVQSTDTQYF. The CDR3 nucleotides are TGTGCCATCAGTGAGTTGGTACAATCCACAGATACGCAGTATTTT.

V usage is TRBV7-6 and J usage is TRBJ2-7; 13 nucleotides line up with TRBD2. This CDR3 is built from 17 residues. Trimming at V came to 5 bases and at J to 2 bases, leaving 9 bases not matched to a gene. Germline CDR1 reads SGHVS; CDR2 reads FNYEAQ. CDR3 region: CASSPGTSGIRAYEQYF. Here the CDR3 DNA reads TGTGCCAGCAGCCCAGGGACTAGCGGGATTCGGGCCTACGAGCAGTACTTC.

This chain links TRBV5-1 with TRBJ1-1; tentative D call: TRBD1 (5 bases). The germline V gene has CDR1 SGHRS and CDR2 YFSETQ. CDR3 length: 14 residues. V was cut by 3 bases and J by 3 bases, with 12 bases left in between. This chain's CDR3 is CASSSLGGDTEAFF. Here the CDR3 DNA reads TGCGCCAGCAGCTCTCTGGGAGGGGACACTGAAGCTTTCTTT.

The J gene is TRBJ1-1, the V gene TRBV19; TRBD1 agrees at 7 bases. V lost 6 bases to trimming and J lost 6 bases; unmatched junction nucleotides: 13. This CDR3 spans 15 amino acids. Germline V gene sequence: CDR1 LNHDA, CDR2 SQIVND (reference sequence). The CDR3 DNA follows: TGTGCCAGTAGCCGATACGGGACAGTGGGCGCTGAAGCTTTCTTT. This gives the protein CASSRYGTVGAEAFF.

This clone was seen only once. This chain links TRBV10-3 with TRBJ2-5; TRBD2 agrees at 13 bases. With 0 bases clipped from V and 5 bases from J, the junction kept 3 bases outside the gene matches. This CDR3 region has 16 residues. Germline V gene data show CDR1 as ENHRY and CDR2 as SYGVKD. The CDR3 loop reads CAISESRTSGSETQYF. For the CDR3, the DNA is TGTGCCATCAGTGAGTCGAGGACTAGCGGGAGTGAGACCCAGTACTTC.

This chain connects TRBV4-2 to TRBJ1-2; possibly TRBD1 for D (6 bases). The germline V and J ends were trimmed by 0 bases and 2 bases, with 16 bases remaining between them. Germline V CDR1 and CDR2: LGHNA, YNFKEQ. This CDR3 spans 17 amino acids. In nucleotides, the CDR3 is TGTGCCAGCAGCCAAGATGACGGACAGCTTAGAAACTATGGCTACACCTTC. Residues: CASSQDDGQLRNYGYTF.

V and J are TRBV13 and TRBJ2-1; 9 positions agree with TRBD2. This CDR3 is 16 amino acids long. The J segment lost 8 bases and the V segment lost 5 bases, leaving 13 bases of the junction unmatched. Germline loops: CDR1 PRHDT, CDR2 FYEKMQ (reference sequence). The CDR3 reads CASSSRGAGGRHEQFF. The CDR3 bases are TGTGCCAGCAGCAGCCGGGGTGCGGGGGGGCGCCATGAGCAGTTCTTC.

The chain uses TRBV10-3 and TRBJ2-3; possible D gene TRBD2, 5 bases. Deletions cut 2 bases from V and 6 bases from J, with 18 bases between. Germline CDR1 and CDR2: ENHRY and SYGVKD. CDR3 size: 16 residues. This CDR3 is CAISEPASGPGDTQYF. As DNA, the CDR3 is TGTGCCATCAGTGAGCCAGCTTCGGGTCCGGGGGATACGCAGTATTTT.

As concerns this clone: Other nucleotide sequences from this sample produce the same CDR3. The J gene is TRBJ2-1, the V gene TRBV30; no clear D gene. Trimming took off 2 bases at V and 0 bases at J, with 5 bases between the two ends. Germline assignment: CDR1 GTSNPN and CDR2 SVGIG (reference sequence). The CDR3 consists of 13 residues. The CDR3 region has the DNA TGTGCCTGGAGTCCGAGCTCCTACAATGAGCAGTTCTTC. This translates into CAWSPSSYNEQFF. The complete variable domain, with remaining parts taken from reference TRBV30 and TRBJ2-1, reads SQTIHQWPATLVQPVGSPLSLECTVEGTSNPNLYWYRQAAGRGLQLLFYSVGIGQISSEVPQNLSASRPQDRQFILSSKKLLLSDSGFYLCAWSPSSYNEQFFGPGTRLTVL.